This entry lists 27 T cell receptor beta chains sequenced from one sample in a study of blood T cell repertoires in COVID-19 (dated by TCRdb to the early 2020s). Library preparation was by the immunoSEQ multiplex PCR assay. Here the immuneACCESS table is served through TCRdb, limited to in-frame sequences with V and J called. Missing clones are a known gap in these copies; in checked studies unresolved V genes cover under half, and the rest lacks a known reason. Present in this sample are about 670,000 clones, 90% of which were seen just once. The ten largest clones take up under 0.3% of the sample. The material sequenced was peripheral blood. Source of these receptors: a woman between 18 and 29 years old with acute or convalescent COVID-19.

The chain carries TRBV11-2 and TRBJ2-5, with TRBD1 matching 8 bases. With 2 bases clipped from V and 5 bases from J, the junction kept 4 bases outside the gene matches. The CDR3 is 14 residues long. Germline lookup yields CDR1 SGHAT and CDR2 FQNNGV. DNA for the CDR3: TGTGCCAGCAGCTTACGACAGGGGAGGGAGACCCAGTACTTC. This sequence encodes CASSLRQGRETQYF.

The chain uses TRBV27 and TRBJ1-1, with 11 positions matching TRBD1. Germline V gives CDR1 MNHEY, CDR2 SMNVEV (reference sequence). V gave up 1 base and J gave up 8 bases; unmatched junction bases: 6. This CDR3 region has 15 residues. The CDR3 DNA reads as TGTGCCAGCAGTTTATATGGGACAGGGGGTCTGGAAGCTTTCTTT. It translates to CASSLYGTGGLEAFF.

The rearrangement joins TRBV30 to TRBJ1-3; D is perhaps TRBD1 (5 bases). Germline loops: CDR1 GTSNPN, CDR2 SVGIG (reference sequence). This CDR3 spans 15 amino acids. V lost 2 bases and J 0 bases, leaving 11 bases between the germline ends. The CDR3 loop is CAWSNGGASGNTIYF. The CDR3 region has the DNA TGTGCCTGGAGTAATGGAGGGGCCTCTGGAAACACCATATATTTT.

The V gene is TRBV6-6, the J gene TRBJ1-5, with TRBD1 identical over 10 bases. This CDR3 is 15 amino acids long. Trimming removed 2 bases from V and 6 bases from J; junction bases left unmatched: 4. Looked up from germline, CDR1 is MNHNY and CDR2 is SVGAGI (reference sequence). CDR3 bases: TGTGCCAGCAGTTACGGCGGACAGGGGGGTCAGCCCCAGCATTTT. It translates to CASSYGGQGGQPQHF.

The chain employs TRBV7-8 and TRBJ1-3; TRBD1 is a possible D gene (6 bases). CDR1 and CDR2 from the germline V gene are SGHVS and FQNEAQ. V lost 5 bases and J lost 0, with 14 bases in between. This CDR3 contains 16 residues. CDR3 amino acids: CASSPPGGLSGNTIYF. The DNA of the CDR3 is TGTGCCAGCAGCCCTCCTGGGGGCCTCTCTGGAAACACCATATATTTT. The variable domain in full, with the rest retrieved from reference TRBV7-8 and TRBJ1-3, is GAGVSQSPRYKVAKRGQDVALRCDPISGHVSLFWYQQALGQGPEFLTYFQNEAQLDKSGLPSDRFFAERPEGSVSTLKIQRTQQEDSAVYLCASSPPGGLSGNTIYFGEGSWLTVV.

The rearrangement uses TRBV13 and TRBJ1-1; 8 bases match TRBD1. J lost 4 bases, V lost 5 bases, and 12 bases had no gene match. Germline lookup yields CDR1 PRHDT and CDR2 FYEKMQ (reference sequence). The CDR3 totals 16 residues. The CDR3 spells CASSPRTGPMITEAFF. The CDR3 bases are TGTGCCAGCAGCCCACGGACAGGGCCTATGATCACTGAAGCTTTCTTT. The full variable domain, with the rest looked up from reference TRBV13 and TRBJ1-1, is AAGVIQSPRHLIKEKRETATLKCYPIPRHDTVYWYQQGPGQDPQFLISFYEKMQSDKGSIPDRFSAQQFSDYHSELNMSSLELGDSALYFCASSPRTGPMITEAFFGQGTRLTVV.

This CDR3 is CASRVSSGNTIYF. The CDR3 DNA sequence: TGTGCCAGCAGGGTGAGCTCTGGAAACACCATATATTTT. This chain uses TRBV6-5 with TRBJ1-3; D is unresolved. There are 13 residues in the CDR3. Per germline, CDR1 MNHEY and CDR2 SVGAGI. With 6 bases removed from V and 0 bases from J, the gap between germline ends came to 6 bases.

The chain joins TRBV7-9 to TRBJ1-4; D possibly corresponds to TRBD1 (5 bases). Trimming pared 2 bases from V and 7 bases from J, leaving 11 bases between. Germline-derived CDR1 and CDR2 are SEHNR and FQNEAQ (reference sequence). The CDR3 has 14 amino acids. The CDR3 DNA is TGTGCCAGCAGCTTATCAGGGTCCGCTGAAAAACTGTTTTTT. It translates to CASSLSGSAEKLFF.

J is TRBJ2-4 and V is TRBV30; TRBD2 aligns across 8 bases. V was clipped by 1 base and J by 6 bases; unmatched bases: 2. Germline V lookup: CDR1 GTSNPN, CDR2 SVGIG (reference sequence). The CDR3 sequence is 13 residues long. The DNA for the CDR3 is TGTGCCTGGAGTGCGGGGGGGCGAAACATTCAGTACTTC. Translation gives CAWSAGGRNIQYF.

This chain connects TRBV12-3 or TRBV12-4 to TRBJ2-5; TRBD2 is a possible D gene (6 bases). The ends were cut back, 6 bases at V and 3 bases at J, with 11 bases in the middle. CDR3 length: 13 residues. CDR3 residues: CASRPGAKETQYF. The DNA of the CDR3 is TGTGCCAGCAGACCGGGAGCCAAAGAGACCCAGTACTTC.

V and J are TRBV7-6 and TRBJ2-3, with 9 bases fitting TRBD1. The CDR3 contains 17 residues. Unmatched junction bases numbered 10, after V lost 5 bases and J lost 1 base. From germline, CDR1 is SGHVS and CDR2 FNYEAQ. CDR3 amino acids: CASSPNPWTGGTDTQYF. DNA for the CDR3: TGTGCCAGCAGCCCTAACCCCTGGACAGGGGGCACAGATACGCAGTATTTT.

The rearrangement uses TRBV7-2 and TRBJ1-4, with a weak D call TRBD1 (5 bases). V dropped 10 bases and J dropped 6 bases, with 18 bases sitting between them. The CDR3 spans 14 residues. CDR1 and CDR2 from the germline V gene are SGHTA and FQGNSA. The CDR3 is CANPPGGIHEKLFF. In DNA, the CDR3 is TGTGCCAACCCCCCGGGGGGGATTCATGAAAAACTGTTTTTT.

The chain uses TRBV6-5 and TRBJ2-1; D is unresolved. The CDR3 is 13 amino acids. Trimming took off 5 bases at V and 8 bases at J, with 13 bases between the two ends. Germline V gene data show CDR1 as MNHEY and CDR2 as SVGAGI. The CDR3 spells CASSIHRLYEQFF. The DNA for the CDR3 is TGTGCCAGCAGTATCCACCGTCTATATGAGCAGTTCTTC.

The chain employs TRBV6-2 or TRBV6-3 and TRBJ2-7; 7 bases are shared with TRBD1. Germline CDR1 and CDR2: MNHEY and SVGEGT. V shed 4 bases, J shed 4 bases, and the junction held 16 bases outside the gene matches. This CDR3 contains 17 residues. CDR3 DNA: TGTGCCAGCAGTTCGGGAAGGGGACAGTTAATGTTTTACGAGCAGTACTTC. Translation: CASSSGRGQLMFYEQYF.

The rearrangement uses TRBV27 and TRBJ1-2, with TRBD1 as a possible D gene (6 bases). The V end lost 5 bases, the J end lost 4 bases, and 17 bases lay between the germline ends. The CDR3 sequence is 15 residues long. Germline loops: CDR1 MNHEY, CDR2 SMNVEV (reference sequence). The CDR3 coding sequence is TGTGCCAGCAGTCCAAATCAGGGGTTTGGCTATGGCTACACCTTC. Translation: CASSPNQGFGYGYTF.

The rearrangement links TRBV5-1 to TRBJ2-1, with 11 bases matching TRBD2. This CDR3 region has 15 residues. Germline CDR1 reads SGHRS; CDR2 reads YFSETQ. V trimming: 5 bases; J trimming: 5 bases; junction bases outside the gene matches: 6. The CDR3 coding sequence is TGCGCCAGCAGACCAACTAGCGGGGGCAACAATGAGCAGTTCTTC. Protein product: CASRPTSGGNNEQFF.

This chain uses TRBV15 with TRBJ1-5; 10 bases match TRBD1. After removal of 5 bases from V and 3 bases from J, the junction contained 7 bases not matched to a gene. CDR3 length equals 16 residues. CDR1 is LNHNV and CDR2 is YYDKDF in the germline V gene (reference sequence). DNA for the CDR3: TGTGCCACCAGCCCTAGGGGACAGGGGATCAATCAGCCCCAGCATTTT. Encoded protein: CATSPRGQGINQPQHF. Complete variable domain (other parts from reference TRBV15 and TRBJ1-5): DAMVIQNPRYQVTQFGKPVTLSCSQTLNHNVMYWYQQKSSQAPKLLFHYYDKDFNNEADTPDNFQSRRPNTSFCFLDIRSPGLGDTAMYLCATSPRGQGINQPQHFGDGTRLSIL.

The chain employs TRBV19 and TRBJ2-3, with TRBD1 matching over 8 bases. This CDR3 region has 16 residues. V lost 1 base to trimming and J lost 3 bases; unmatched junction nucleotides: 6. Germline loops: CDR1 LNHDA, CDR2 SQIVND (reference sequence). The CDR3 reads CASSIGPGGMTDTQYF. The CDR3, as DNA: TGTGCCAGTAGTATAGGACCAGGGGGCATGACAGATACGCAGTATTTT.

This clone was found a few times. The rearrangement uses TRBV18 and TRBJ1-2; TRBD1 matches at 10 bases. CDR1 and CDR2 from the germline V gene are KGHSH and LQKENI. The CDR3 has 16 residues. The junction had 13 bases not matched to a gene; V was cut back by 6 bases and J by 6 bases. CDR3 DNA: TGTGCCAGCTCCCAACTCCGGGACAGGGGAGGTGATGGCTACACCTTC. Protein product: CASSQLRDRGGDGYTF. Together with reference TRBV18 and TRBJ1-2, the CDR3 gives the full variable domain: NAGVMQNPRHLVRRRGQEARLRCSPMKGHSHVYWYRQLPEEGLKFMVYLQKENIIDESGMPKERFSAEFPKEGPSILRIQQVVRGDSAAYFCASSQLRDRGGDGYTFGSGTRLTVV.

V is TRBV19 and J is TRBJ1-1, with D possibly TRBD1 on 6 matching bases. The CDR3 length is 15 residues. Germline V gene data show CDR1 as LNHDA and CDR2 as SQIVND (reference sequence). V lost 0 bases to trimming and J lost 8 bases, with 16 bases between them. The CDR3 DNA reads TGTGCCAGTAGTATAGAAGCAGGGGACCTACACGAAGCTTTCTTT. This encodes CASSIEAGDLHEAFF. Variable domain in full (rest from reference TRBV19 and TRBJ1-1): DGGITQSPKYLFRKEGQNVTLSCEQNLNHDAMYWYRQDPGQGLRLIYYSQIVNDFQKGDIAEGYSVSREKKESFPLTVTSAQKNPTAFYLCASSIEAGDLHEAFFGQGTRLTVV.

V and J are TRBV15 and TRBJ1-4; D may be TRBD1 (6 bases). Trimming took off 1 base at V and 7 bases at J, with 16 bases between the two ends. Germline V gives CDR1 LNHNV, CDR2 YYDKDF (reference sequence). The CDR3 is made up of 16 amino acids. The CDR3 sequence is CATSRVIQGGSEKLFF. The CDR3 DNA sequence: TGTGCCACCAGCAGAGTTATACAGGGTGGTTCTGAAAAACTGTTTTTT.

This clone was observed a handful of times. The V call is TRBV4-3, the J call TRBJ2-2; 7 positions agree with TRBD1. Germline loops: CDR1 LGHNA, CDR2 YSLEER. Germline trimming cut 4 bases from V and 5 bases from J; bases unmatched to any gene: 4. This CDR3 region has 14 residues. The DNA of the CDR3 is TGCGCCAGCAGCCTTTCACAGGGGACCGGGGAGCTGTTTTTT. It codes for CASSLSQGTGELFF.

J is TRBJ2-7 and V is TRBV7-9; D perhaps matches TRBD2 (5 bases). This CDR3 spans 13 amino acids. Germline CDR1 and CDR2: SEHNR and FQNEAQ (reference sequence). V was trimmed by 2 bases and J by 4 bases, leaving 9 bases between them. The CDR3 loop reads CASSLIEGYEQYF. CDR3 DNA: TGTGCCAGCAGCTTAATTGAGGGATACGAGCAGTACTTC. Variable domain in full (rest from reference TRBV7-9 and TRBJ2-7): DTGVSQNPRHKITKRGQNVTFRCDPISEHNRLYWYRQTLGQGPEFLTYFQNEAQLEKSRLLSDRFSAERPKGSFSTLEIQRTEQGDSAMYLCASSLIEGYEQYFGPGTRLTVT.

The chain recombines TRBV2 with TRBJ1-6; TRBD1 agrees at 7 bases. With 2 bases clipped from V and 3 bases from J, the junction kept 4 bases outside the gene matches. CDR1 SNHLY and CDR2 FYNNEI come from the germline V gene. There are 16 residues in the CDR3. The CDR3 region is CASSERAGGYNSPLHF. Written as DNA, the CDR3 is TGTGCCAGCAGTGAACGGGCAGGGGGCTATAATTCACCCCTCCACTTT.

The chain recombines TRBV7-9 with TRBJ1-1, with D possibly TRBD1 on 6 matching bases. CDR3 length: 15 amino acids. The V gene lost 1 base and the J gene lost 2 bases, with 11 bases spanning the gap. Germline V CDR1 and CDR2: SEHNR, FQNEAQ (reference sequence). CDR3 loop: CASSLDRGANTEAFF. DNA of the CDR3: TGTGCCAGCAGCTTAGACCGGGGGGCAAACACTGAAGCTTTCTTT.

This rearrangement joins TRBV7-9 to TRBJ2-7; D may be TRBD2 (5 bases). Germline V CDR1 and CDR2: SEHNR, FQNEAQ (reference sequence). The germline V and J ends were trimmed by 5 bases and 2 bases, with 22 bases remaining between them. This CDR3 contains 17 residues. CDR3 bases: TGTGCCAGCAGCCCAGACGAGCGGACCTCAATCCCCTACGAGCAGTACTTC. Protein: CASSPDERTSIPYEQYF.

The gene calls are TRBV7-2 and TRBJ1-1; tentative D call: TRBD1 (6 bases). Trimming shortened V by 5 bases and J by 4 bases, and 17 bases separated the two germline ends. The germline gives CDR1 SGHTA, CDR2 FQGNSA. This CDR3 contains 15 residues. CDR3 DNA sequence: TGTGCCAGCAGCACAGGGTGGGGCAGGGGCACTGAAGCTTTCTTT. This translates into CASSTGWGRGTEAFF.